This T cell receptor (beta chain) was recovered during a study of blood T cells in healthy people across ages. The junction had 5 bases not matched to a gene; V was cut back by 5 bases and J by 3 bases. The CDR3 has 15 residues. Primed by a sample-barcoded 5' primer and a J-beta primer mix, a second PCR proceeded for about 6 to 11 cycles. Via MiXCR, TCRdb re-called the 5' RACE reads, giving one row per CDR3 protein. Of about 1.1 million distinct CDR3 sequences listed, under 40% are singletons. This clonotype was recorded a few times. The TCR sequence derives from a man between 18 and 35 years old in good health. What was sequenced was blood. V usage is TRBV12-3 or TRBV12-4 and J usage is TRBJ1-2; 11 nucleotides align to TRBD1. The CDR3 nucleotides are TGTGCCAGCAGTCCCAGGACAGGGGGCTACTATGGCTACACCTTC. Its protein is CASSPRTGGYYGYTF.